The 20 T cell receptor beta chains given below trace back to one sample, sequenced in a study of control samples from healthy donors and cancer patients. The repertoire was sequenced with immunoSEQ multiplex PCR; TCRdb's copy has only in-frame clones and lacks some. Seen here are about 120,000 clones, about 90% observed once, and the top ten hold almost 40%. The sample consisted of blood. Receptors originate from a man aged 45-65 years in good health.

The J gene is TRBJ1-2, the V gene TRBV2; a weak D match, TRBD1 (6 bases). The CDR3 spans 13 residues. V dropped 6 bases and J dropped 0 bases, with 8 bases sitting between them. CDR1 and CDR2 (germline): SNHLY, FYNNEI. The CDR3 spells CASRGQANYGYTF. In DNA, the CDR3 is TGTGCCAGCAGGGGACAAGCTAACTATGGCTACACCTTC. Based on the CDR3 plus reference TRBV2 and TRBJ1-2, the full variable domain is EPEVTQTPSHQVTQMGQEVILRCVPISNHLYFYWYRQILGQKVEFLVSFYNNEISEKSEIFDDQFSVERPDGSNFTLKIRSTKLEDSAMYFCASRGQANYGYTFGSGTRLTVV.

The chain links TRBV7-9 to TRBJ2-7; D not certain. Deletions cut 3 bases from V and 9 bases from J, with 15 bases between. Germline V lookup: CDR1 SEHNR, CDR2 FQNEAQ (reference sequence). There are 13 residues in the CDR3. CDR3 sequence reads: CASSLPPLNAQYF. CDR3 DNA sequence: TGTGCCAGCAGCTTGCCTCCATTGAACGCGCAGTACTTC.

V is TRBV3-1 (or the pseudogene TRBV3-2) and J is TRBJ2-7, with TRBD2 matching 9 bases. V lost 4 bases and J lost 5; bases outside the gene matches: 6. The germline V gene encodes CDR1 LGHDT and CDR2 YNNKEL (reference sequence). This CDR3 comprises 14 residues. The CDR3 sequence is CASSPGLAPNEQYF. CDR3 nucleotide sequence: TGTGCCAGCAGCCCGGGACTAGCCCCAAACGAGCAGTACTTC.

The rearrangement joins TRBV27 to TRBJ1-2, with 7 nucleotides matching TRBD1. The CDR3 contains 15 residues. Germline CDR1 is MNHEY and CDR2 is SMNVEV (reference sequence). Trimming removed 4 bases from V and 6 bases from J; junction bases left unmatched: 11. The CDR3 DNA reads as TGTGCCAGCAGTTCCTTGGTAGGGGGCGCCGATGGCTACACCTTC. Amino acids: CASSSLVGGADGYTF.

CDR3 sequence (DNA): TGTGCCAGCAGTTTCGGGTTTCAGCCCCAGCATTTT. This encodes CASSFGFQPQHF. The chain couples TRBV12-3 or TRBV12-4 to TRBJ1-5; D not certain. The CDR3 length is 12 residues. Trimming took 3 bases from V and 6 from J, leaving 6 bases between them.

The genes are TRBV5-1 and TRBJ2-3, with 8 bases fitting TRBD1. The CDR3 runs to 16 residues. Per the germline V gene, CDR1 is SGHRS and CDR2 is YFSETQ. The junction had 7 bases not matched to a gene; V was cut back by 2 bases and J by 2 bases. The CDR3: CASSFGNRGDTDTQYF. CDR3 coding DNA: TGCGCCAGCAGCTTCGGGAACAGGGGGGACACAGATACGCAGTATTTT.

This clone came up once. This chain joins TRBV7-9 and TRBJ2-5; 14 positions match TRBD2. Germline V gene data show CDR1 as SEHNR and CDR2 as FQNEAQ (reference sequence). This CDR3 has 16 amino acids. Trimming removed 5 bases from V and 4 bases from J; junction bases left unmatched: 6. The CDR3 is CASSRGTSGGGETQYF. In DNA, the CDR3 is TGTGCCAGCAGCCGGGGGACTAGCGGGGGAGGAGAGACCCAGTACTTC.

The chain links TRBV19 to TRBJ1-1; 10 nucleotides agree with TRBD1. Germline values: CDR1 LNHDA, CDR2 SQIVND (reference sequence). The CDR3 covers 16 residues. The J segment lost 0 bases and the V segment lost 4 bases, leaving 5 bases of the junction unmatched. The CDR3 reads CASSNRDRGMNTEAFF. The CDR3 DNA is TGTGCCAGTAGTAACCGGGACAGGGGTATGAACACTGAAGCTTTCTTT.

This sequence joins TRBV6-2 or TRBV6-3 and TRBJ2-2; 8 nucleotides agree with TRBD1. CDR1 MNHEY and CDR2 SVGEGT come from the germline V gene. This CDR3 has 15 amino acids. Unmatched junction bases numbered 6, after V lost 2 bases and J lost 7 bases. CDR3 nucleotide sequence: TGTGCCAGCAGTTACACGGACAGGGTGGACGGGGAGCTGTTTTTT. Its translation is CASSYTDRVDGELFF.

V is TRBV27 and J is TRBJ1-1; a possible D gene is TRBD1 (5 bases). This CDR3 contains 16 residues. CDR1 and CDR2 from the germline V gene are MNHEY and SMNVEV (reference sequence). V lost 5 bases and J 3 bases, leaving 19 bases between the germline ends. The CDR3 is CASSINPLGGDTEAFF. The CDR3 DNA reads TGTGCCAGCAGTATCAACCCGTTGGGGGGGGACACTGAAGCTTTCTTT.

CDR3 in DNA: TGTGCCAGCAGTTTAAATCCTTTAGGCTATGGCTACACCTTC. It translates to CASSLNPLGYGYTF. V and J are TRBV27 and TRBJ1-2; D unclear. Trimming stripped 2 bases from V and 4 bases from J, with 11 bases between. The CDR3 is 14 amino acids. CDR1 MNHEY and CDR2 SMNVEV come from the germline V gene (reference sequence).

This chain joins TRBV7-9 and TRBJ2-3, with TRBD2 matching 10 bases. Germline V gene data show CDR1 as SEHNR and CDR2 as FQNEAQ (reference sequence). The CDR3 is made up of 16 amino acids. V lost 1 base to trimming and J lost 5 bases; unmatched junction nucleotides: 6. The CDR3 is CASSLVLAGGIDTQYF. The CDR3 nucleotides are TGTGCCAGCAGCTTAGTCTTAGCGGGGGGTATAGATACGCAGTATTTT.

The V call is TRBV7-2, the J call TRBJ2-4, with 15 bases matching TRBD2. Unmatched junction bases numbered 11, after V lost 5 bases and J lost 3 bases. This CDR3 comprises 19 residues. Germline CDR1 reads SGHTA; CDR2 reads FQGNSA. CDR3 in DNA: TGTGCCAGCAGCCCCCGGACTAGCGGGGGGGCTGGTGGCAAAAACATTCAGTACTTC. Protein product: CASSPRTSGGAGGKNIQYF.

This clone was observed once. The CDR3 region has the DNA TGTGCCAGTAGCCCAGGGGTCTCCTACGAGCAGTACTTC. Translating gives CASSPGVSYEQYF. This chain uses TRBV19 with TRBJ2-7; tentatively, D is TRBD1 (6 bases). The CDR3 is 13 residues long. V dropped 6 bases and J dropped 0 bases, with 9 bases sitting between them. Germline V gene lookup returns CDR1 LNHDA and CDR2 SQIVND (reference sequence).

This sequence joins TRBV3-1 (or the pseudogene TRBV3-2) and TRBJ1-1; possible D gene TRBD1, 5 bases. Germline loops: CDR1 LGHDT, CDR2 YNNKEL (reference sequence). Trimming took 2 bases from V and 0 from J, leaving 10 bases between them. CDR3 length: 15 amino acids. This CDR3 reads CASSQIPGLNTEAFF. The CDR3 DNA is TGTGCCAGCAGCCAAATTCCAGGGTTGAACACTGAAGCTTTCTTT.

The rearrangement joins TRBV5-4 to TRBJ1-1; weak D call: TRBD1 (5 bases). With 5 bases removed from V and 3 bases from J, the gap between germline ends came to 14 bases. This CDR3 contains 14 residues. The V gene's germline CDR1 is SGHNT and CDR2 YYREEE (reference sequence). The DNA of the CDR3 is TGTGCCAGCAGAGGATCAGGGAGAGACACTGAAGCTTTCTTT. Encoded protein: CASRGSGRDTEAFF.

The rearrangement uses TRBV18 and TRBJ1-1; weak D call: TRBD1 (5 bases). CDR3 length: 16 residues. Per the germline V gene, CDR1 is KGHSH and CDR2 is LQKENI. V shed 3 bases and J shed 1 base, with 15 bases lying between them. This CDR3 reads CASSPGRGWTNTEAFF. CDR3 in DNA: TGTGCCAGCTCACCCGGACGGGGGTGGACGAACACTGAAGCTTTCTTT.

The rearrangement links TRBV6-5 to TRBJ1-3; D unresolved. Trimming removed 5 bases from V and 3 bases from J, with 8 bases in between. Germline V gene data show CDR1 as MNHEY and CDR2 as SVGAGI. The CDR3 consists of 13 residues. DNA of the CDR3: TGTGCCAGCAGTCCCCCCGGTGGAAACACCATATATTTT. It yields the protein CASSPPGGNTIYF.

This chain joins TRBV7-8 and TRBJ1-4; unclear D gene. V gave up 8 bases and J gave up 0 bases, with 16 bases separating them. The CDR3 runs to 16 residues. Germline CDR1 SGHVS, CDR2 FQNEAQ. The CDR3 DNA follows: TGTGCCAGCCACTTCACGAGTGCCGCAACTAATGAAAAACTGTTTTTT. Its translation: CASHFTSAATNEKLFF.

The chain combines TRBV19 with TRBJ1-5; D unresolved. There are 12 residues in the CDR3. Germline assignment: CDR1 LNHDA and CDR2 SQIVND (reference sequence). With 3 bases removed from V and 7 bases from J, the gap between germline ends came to 7 bases. CDR3: CASSILGQPQHF. CDR3 bases: TGTGCCAGTAGTATTTTGGGACAGCCCCAGCATTTT. Filled out from reference TRBV19 and TRBJ1-5, the complete variable domain reads DGGITQSPKYLFRKEGQNVTLSCEQNLNHDAMYWYRQDPGQGLRLIYYSQIVNDFQKGDIAEGYSVSREKKESFPLTVTSAQKNPTAFYLCASSILGQPQHFGDGTRLSIL.